These 28 T cell receptor beta chains were all obtained from the same sample, sequenced in a study of blood T cell repertoires in COVID-19. Method: immunoSEQ multiplex PCR; TCRdb's copy keeps in-frame clones and lacks some. The data contain about 220,000 clones, about 80% of them seen just once; the ten biggest clones take up 1.3%. Material for sequencing was PBMCs or T cells enriched from blood (not recorded which). These receptors originate from a woman in her thirties or forties with acute COVID-19.

The V and J genes are TRBV11-2 and TRBJ1-6; the match to TRBD1 covers 7 bases. V lost 5 bases and J lost 9; bases outside the gene matches: 10. The CDR3 extends over 15 amino acids. The germline V gene has CDR1 SGHAT and CDR2 FQNNGV. CDR3 region: CASSADRVGGSPLHF. The CDR3 DNA reads as TGTGCCAGCAGCGCAGACAGGGTAGGAGGTTCACCCCTCCACTTT.

V gene TRBV27 combines with J gene TRBJ2-7; unclear D gene. This CDR3 comprises 12 residues. The V and J ends lost 8 bases and 0 bases respectively, with 8 bases between them. Germline lookup yields CDR1 MNHEY and CDR2 SMNVEV (reference sequence). The CDR3 is CASSPNSYEQYF. The CDR3 DNA reads TGTGCCAGCTCCCCTAACTCCTACGAGCAGTACTTC.

This rearrangement joins TRBV12-3 or TRBV12-4 to TRBJ2-5; D is possibly TRBD2 (6 bases). The CDR3 length is 13 residues. V was cut by 9 bases and J by 0 bases, with 11 bases left in between. Here the CDR3 reads CASSSGNQETQYF. The CDR3 bases are TGTGCCAGTAGTAGCGGAAACCAAGAGACCCAGTACTTC.

The chain is built from TRBV6-2 or TRBV6-3 and TRBJ2-1; 12 bases are shared with TRBD2. Trimming cost V 2 bases and J 3 bases; bases outside gene matches: 11. Germline lookup yields CDR1 MNHEY and CDR2 SVGEGT. The CDR3 is 19 amino acids. Written as DNA, the CDR3 is TGTGCCAGCAGTTACCGTTGGGCTAGCGGGAGGGGGGGCTACAATGAGCAGTTCTTC. This translates into CASSYRWASGRGGYNEQFF.

V is TRBV2 and J is TRBJ2-1; no clear D gene. This CDR3 is 14 amino acids long. Trimming took off 2 bases at V and 4 bases at J, with 9 bases between the two ends. Germline lookup yields CDR1 SNHLY and CDR2 FYNNEI. The CDR3 nucleotides read TGTGCCAGCAGTGAATATGCACTATACAATGAGCAGTTCTTC. Translated, it gives CASSEYALYNEQFF.

The chain is built from TRBV4-3 and TRBJ1-1; 7 nucleotides line up with TRBD1. The length of the CDR3 is 13 residues. Trimming at V came to 1 base and at J to 6 bases, leaving 2 bases not matched to a gene. Germline V gene lookup returns CDR1 LGHNA and CDR2 YSLEER. The CDR3 bases are TGCGCCAGCAGCCAAGGGCAGGGGGCTGAAGCTTTCTTT. Amino acids: CASSQGQGAEAFF.

CDR3 residues: CASSEAPESTRGYTF. For the CDR3, the DNA is TGTGCCAGCAGTGAAGCCCCTGAGTCCACTAGAGGCTACACCTTC. The genes are TRBV6-1 and TRBJ1-2; no clear D. The germline CDR1 and CDR2 sequences are MNHNS and SASEGT. V lost 0 bases to trimming and J lost 8 bases, with 16 bases between them. The CDR3 length is 15 residues.

This clone has only a few counts. V is TRBV7-9 and J is TRBJ1-4; the match to TRBD1 covers 9 bases. The CDR3 extends over 15 amino acids. The J segment lost 7 bases and the V segment lost 4 bases, leaving 7 bases of the junction unmatched. Germline CDR1 and CDR2: SEHNR and FQNEAQ (reference sequence). The CDR3 DNA is TGTGCCAGCAGCTCCGGACAGGGGCTAGTTGAAAAACTGTTTTTT. It yields the protein CASSSGQGLVEKLFF.

The gene calls are TRBV27 and TRBJ2-2; D might be TRBD2 (5 bases). Trimming pared 11 bases from V and 6 bases from J, leaving 16 bases between. The CDR3 sequence is 13 residues long. The V gene's germline CDR1 is MNHEY and CDR2 SMNVEV (reference sequence). The CDR3 here is CAVPGWLAGELFF. In DNA form, the CDR3 reads TGTGCCGTCCCGGGGTGGTTGGCCGGGGAGCTGTTTTTT.

The CDR3, as DNA: TGTGCCAGCAGTTCCGGGGTAGCGGGGATACTCACAGATACGCAGTATTTT. It yields the protein CASSSGVAGILTDTQYF. V usage is TRBV11-2 and J usage is TRBJ2-3, with 8 bases identical to TRBD2. This CDR3 comprises 17 residues. Trimming took 6 bases from V and 2 from J; bases not matched to a gene: 13. CDR1 is SGHAT, CDR2 FQNNGV, per germline.

The rearrangement uses TRBV7-9 and TRBJ2-7; 9 nucleotides agree with TRBD1. The germline V gene has CDR1 SEHNR and CDR2 FQNEAQ (reference sequence). Unmatched junction bases numbered 10, after V lost 10 bases and J lost 6 bases. This CDR3 spans 13 amino acids. CDR3 in amino acids: CATDSGTGIEQYF. CDR3 DNA: TGTGCCACAGACTCCGGGACAGGGATCGAGCAGTACTTC.

This clone was detected a few times. V gene TRBV11-2 combines with J gene TRBJ1-1; D gene uncertain. The CDR3 extends over 14 amino acids. V was trimmed by 2 bases and J by 4 bases, leaving 11 bases between them. In germline, CDR1 is SGHAT, CDR2 FQNNGV. The CDR3 here is CASSLTLRGTEAFF. In DNA, the CDR3 is TGTGCCAGCAGCTTAACGCTTCGGGGCACTGAAGCTTTCTTT.

This clone was seen a single time. V gene TRBV27 combines with J gene TRBJ1-1; D is ambiguous. Between the trimmed V and J ends, which lost 6 bases and 5 bases, there was a span of 13 bases. The germline CDR1 and CDR2 sequences are MNHEY and SMNVEV (reference sequence). The CDR3 is made up of 13 amino acids. Here the CDR3 DNA reads TGTGCCAGCAGCCAACTAGTCTGGACTGAAGCTTTCTTT. Translated: CASSQLVWTEAFF.

The CDR3 protein is CATSRDLVDRDNQPQHF. The DNA of the CDR3 is TGTGCCACCAGCAGAGATTTGGTAGACAGGGACAATCAGCCCCAGCATTTT. The chain joins TRBV15 to TRBJ1-5; 7 bases are a match to TRBD1. This CDR3 comprises 17 residues. The trim removed 0 bases at V and 3 bases at J, leaving 8 bases unmatched. CDR1 LNHNV and CDR2 YYDKDF come from the germline V gene (reference sequence).

This chain links TRBV3-1 (or the pseudogene TRBV3-2) with TRBJ1-1; D not certain. The CDR3 sequence is 13 residues long. The V end lost 4 bases, the J end lost 1 base, and 7 bases lay between the germline ends. The germline CDR1 and CDR2 sequences are LGHDT and YNNKEL (reference sequence). The DNA for the CDR3 is TGTGCCAGCAGCCCCTCTTCGAACACTGAAGCTTTCTTT. Its protein is CASSPSSNTEAFF.

The chain links TRBV5-1 to TRBJ1-1; D is ambiguous. The CDR3 covers 13 residues. The ends were cut back, 4 bases at V and 1 base at J, with 8 bases in the middle. Looked up from germline, CDR1 is SGHRS and CDR2 is YFSETQ. The CDR3 loop is CASSTNKNTEAFF. CDR3 DNA sequence: TGCGCCAGCAGCACAAACAAGAACACTGAAGCTTTCTTT.

The genes are TRBV4-1 and TRBJ1-2; D possibly corresponds to TRBD1 (5 bases). Germline CDR1 and CDR2: MGHRA and YSYEKL. Trimming shortened V by 4 bases and J by 6 bases, and 18 bases separated the two germline ends. The CDR3 consists of 15 residues. CDR3 amino acids: CASSRRASLLDGYTF. CDR3 coding DNA: TGCGCCAGCAGCCGCAGGGCGTCCCTACTCGATGGCTACACCTTC.

The chain is built from TRBV27 and TRBJ1-6; D perhaps matches TRBD1 (5 bases). Germline V gene lookup returns CDR1 MNHEY and CDR2 SMNVEV (reference sequence). CDR3 length: 17 residues. V shed 5 bases and J shed 6 bases, with 20 bases lying between them. In DNA form, the CDR3 reads TGTGCCAGCAGTCCGGGGCCTGGAGGGGCTCTTAATTCACCCCTCCACTTT. It encodes CASSPGPGGALNSPLHF.

This clone was seen only once. V and J are TRBV9 and TRBJ2-7; 10 bases line up with TRBD1. Losses at the gene ends were 3 bases for V and 4 bases for J; bases not matched to a gene: 10. From germline, CDR1 is SGDLS and CDR2 YYNGEE. The CDR3 covers 16 residues. This CDR3 reads CASSGRDRGAQYEQYF. In DNA, the CDR3 is TGTGCCAGCAGCGGCCGGGACAGGGGAGCTCAGTACGAGCAGTACTTC.

This clone was observed once. The CDR3 DNA sequence: TGCGCCAGCAGCCAAGTCATAAGTGGGGACGGGGGTCCGAAAAAGACCCAGTACTTC. This encodes CASSQVISGDGGPKKTQYF. The chain has TRBV4-1 and TRBJ2-5; TRBD2 might be the D (6 bases). The length of the CDR3 is 19 residues. V dropped 1 base and J dropped 6 bases, with 27 bases sitting between them. Germline assignment: CDR1 MGHRA and CDR2 YSYEKL.

The chain employs TRBV15 and TRBJ2-1; 8 positions match TRBD2. The CDR3 has 14 amino acids. Unmatched junction bases numbered 3, after V lost 0 bases and J lost 8 bases. Germline-derived CDR1 and CDR2 are LNHNV and YYDKDF (reference sequence). Written as DNA, the CDR3 is TGTGCCACCAGCAGAGATTTCGGGAGGGATGAGCAGTTCTTC. Its protein is CATSRDFGRDEQFF.

The chain recombines TRBV7-2 with TRBJ2-5; 11 bases match TRBD1. With V trimmed by 8 bases and J by 4 bases, 3 bases remained unmatched. Germline V CDR1 and CDR2: SGHTA, FQGNSA. This CDR3 is 13 amino acids long. The CDR3 nucleotides are TGTGCCAGCCGGGACAGGGGGTCAGAGACCCAGTACTTC. This gives the protein CASRDRGSETQYF.

The J gene is TRBJ2-6, the V gene TRBV18; 7 nucleotides agree with TRBD1. V dropped 3 bases and J dropped 0; count of bases not matched to a gene: 5. This CDR3 spans 17 amino acids. Germline V gene lookup returns CDR1 KGHSH and CDR2 LQKENI. CDR3 DNA sequence: TGTGCCAGCTCACCGATGGACAGGCACTCTGGGGCCAACGTCCTGACTTTC. Translation: CASSPMDRHSGANVLTF. The full variable domain, in which reference TRBV18 and TRBJ2-6 provide the parts outside the CDR3, is NAGVMQNPRHLVRRRGQEARLRCSPMKGHSHVYWYRQLPEEGLKFMVYLQKENIIDESGMPKERFSAEFPKEGPSILRIQQVVRGDSAAYFCASSPMDRHSGANVLTFGAGSRLTVL.

V usage is TRBV18 and J usage is TRBJ1-6; 7 bases map to TRBD1. The ends lost 5 bases at V and 8 bases at J; junction bases unmatched: 6. This CDR3 region has 14 residues. Looked up from germline, CDR1 is KGHSH and CDR2 is LQKENI. CDR3 region: CASSGATGDSPLHF. Written as DNA, the CDR3 is TGTGCCAGCTCAGGGGCTACAGGGGATTCACCCCTCCACTTT.

This clone was seen just once. This chain's CDR3 is CASSQADGGTGELFF. CDR3 in DNA: TGTGCCAGCAGCCAAGCGGATGGGGGGACCGGGGAGCTGTTTTTT. The V and J genes are TRBV9 and TRBJ2-2; TRBD2 is a possible D gene (6 bases). This CDR3 spans 15 amino acids. V dropped 4 bases and J dropped 5 bases, with 15 bases sitting between them. The germline gives CDR1 SGDLS, CDR2 YYNGEE.

The DNA of the CDR3 is TGCAGTGCAGCAGGGGGCGTAGAAGCTTTCTTT. Its protein product is CSAAGGVEAFF. The chain recombines TRBV20-1 with TRBJ1-1; 8 nucleotides agree with TRBD1. The CDR3 length is 11 residues. V shed 6 bases and J 8 bases; nucleotides not matched to a gene: 5. Germline V lookup: CDR1 DFQATT, CDR2 SNEGSKA (reference sequence).

DNA of the CDR3: TGCGCCAGCAGCCCGGAATGGGGAGGCACTGAAGCTTTCTTT. Its protein product is CASSPEWGGTEAFF. V is TRBV5-1 and J is TRBJ1-1, with unresolved D. Trimming cost V 4 bases and J 4 bases, with 14 bases left between them. Germline V lookup: CDR1 SGHRS, CDR2 YFSETQ. The CDR3 has 14 residues.

The chain carries TRBV4-1 and TRBJ2-3, with 10 bases matching TRBD2. J lost 0 bases, V lost 3 bases, and 9 bases had no gene match. The V gene's germline CDR1 is MGHRA and CDR2 YSYEKL. This CDR3 region has 18 residues. The CDR3 DNA is TGCGCCAGCAGCCAGGCCATTAGCGGGGGGATTAGCACAGATACGCAGTATTTT. Protein product: CASSQAISGGISTDTQYF.